Listed here is a single TCR beta chain. Its antigen is unidentified. These data are taken from a study of cytomegalovirus exposure and HLA in healthy donors. Study-wide points: Sequence variants that were highly shared formed a cluster that was likely a sequencing artifact.

Looked up from germline, CDR1 is SGHRS and CDR2 is YFSETQ. The junction had 4 bases not matched to a gene; V was cut back by 4 bases and J by 0 bases. This CDR3 is built from 15 residues. This PCR relied on a set of 60 Vbeta primers and 13 Jbeta primers. The assay was immunoSEQ multiplex PCR, and TCRdb's table has in-frame clones only and misses some. The table lists 64,000 or so clones, about 70% of them singletons, with 6.5% to 8% in the top ten. The sequenced sample consisted of PBMCs. V is TRBV5-1 and J is TRBJ1-3; 7 nucleotides align to TRBD1. The clonotype originates from a man aged 40-49 years in good health and CMV-seropositive. The CDR3 bases are TGCGCCAGCAGCGTGGACAGGTCCTCTGGAAACACCATATATTTT. Its translation is CASSVDRSSGNTIYF.